This T cell receptor (beta chain) appears in the sequencing data of a study of prognosis after radiotherapy for stage I lung cancer. Study overall: Radiotherapy: SBRT, 3 to 5 fractions, biologically effective dose at least 100 Gy. General observations from the study: Post-treatment Shannon entropy following stereotactic body radiation therapy was lower among patients who developed distant metastases. Samples before stereotactic body radiation therapy had more unique TCR clones (median around 10,000 versus 6,900).

It was by two-round multiplex PCR that TCR beta CDR3 was amplified from genomic DNA. First-round PCR employed TRBV- and TRBJ-specific primers for each gene. TCRdb analysed the multiplex PCR reads with MiXCR anew, one entry per CDR3 protein. This sample has around 16,000 distinct CDR3 sequences, with more than 15% found just once. This clonotype was picked up one time. No antigen is known for it. In germline, CDR1 is MDHEN, CDR2 SYDVKM. The CDR3 loop spans 15 amino acids. This rearrangement joins TRBV28 to TRBJ2-5; D possibly corresponds to TRBD2 (6 bases). The assigned J gene may be wrong: the sequence end matches TRBJ2-1 better. The sequencing used PBMCs, collected before or after stereotactic body radiation therapy (not recorded which). This sequence was found in a donor over 45 with non-small cell lung cancer. The DNA of the CDR3 is TGTGCCAGCAGTCGCGGGAAAGAGCGGCACAATGAGCAGTTCTTC. Residues: CASSRGKERHNEQFF.